The rows below give T cell receptor beta chains drawn from one sample of a study of CD8 T cells in Susac syndrome. TCRdb reprocessed the immunoSEQ multiplex PCR reads with MiXCR, giving one entry per CDR3 protein. The table includes about 280,000 distinct CDR3 sequences, about 85% detected once. The sample comprised CD8+ T cells from PBMCs. These receptors came from a human donor with multiple sclerosis. Each CDR3 is given with its conserved first and last residue. A D gene is named only where the DNA matches it firmly. Expanded clones get a size class; other rows say once, few or many, or leave the size out.

J,D,size,V,DNA,CDR3
TRBJ2-1,.,.,TRBV27,TGTGCCAGCAGTTTTCGACTAGAGCAGTTCTTC,CASSFRLEQFF
TRBJ1-2,.,.,TRBV19,TGTGCCACCTTGGGAAGGGATCGTAACTATGGCTACACCTTC,CATLGRDRNYGYTF
TRBJ2-1,TRBD2,.,TRBV28,TGTGCCAGCGGACTAGCGGTATATAGTGAGCAGTTCTTC,CASGLAVYSEQFF
TRBJ2-5,.,.,TRBV28,TGTGCCAGCAGTTTCTCTGGGAGGTTAAGGATAGAGACCCAGTACTTC,CASSFSGRLRIETQYF
TRBJ2-1,.,.,TRBV15,TGTGCCACCAGCAGAGATAGCGAAAGCGATGAGCAGTTCTTC,CATSRDSESDEQFF
TRBJ2-1,TRBD2,few,TRBV4-2,TGTGCCAGCAGCCAAGAATTCGCGGGAGAATACAATGAGCAGTTCTTC,CASSQEFAGEYNEQFF
TRBJ2-1,.,.,TRBV20-1,TGCAGTGCTAACGAACGGGGCCAGGAGCAGTTCTTC,CSANERGQEQFF
TRBJ2-5,.,.,TRBV27,TGTGCCAGCAGTTTATCGGATCCCAGGTTCTCGGAGACCCAGTACTTC,CASSLSDPRFSETQYF
TRBJ2-5,.,.,TRBV25-1,TGTGCCAGCACTTACGGTCATCAGGAGACCCAGTACTTC,CASTYGHQETQYF
TRBJ1-1,TRBD1,.,TRBV20-1,TGCAGTGCCAGGGACAGGGGGCGCCCCGGGGCTGAAGCTTTCTTT,CSARDRGRPGAEAFF
TRBJ2-7,.,.,TRBV19,TGTGCCAGTAGCCTATCAGGGGACTACGAGCAGTACTTC,CASSLSGDYEQYF
TRBJ1-1,.,.,TRBV29-1,TGCAGCGTTGGCCCTCCCGACGAGGGCATGAACACTGAAGCTTTCTTT,CSVGPPDEGMNTEAFF
TRBJ2-5,TRBD2,.,TRBV7-2,TGTGCCAGCAGCTTAGGAAGGGAGGGCGGGAGGCCAGAGACCCAGTACTTC,CASSLGREGGRPETQYF
TRBJ1-1,.,.,TRBV7-9,TGTGCCAGCATCCGGACCGGGGTGAACACTGAAGCTTTCTTT,CASIRTGVNTEAFF
TRBJ1-2,TRBD1,.,TRBV7-3,TGTGCCAGCAGCTTGAACAACAGGGGGCTGGACGGCTACACCTTC,CASSLNNRGLDGYTF
TRBJ2-7,.,.,TRBV13,TGTGCCAGCAGCTGGAGTTGGGGGAACGAGCAGTACTTC,CASSWSWGNEQYF
TRBJ2-1,.,.,TRBV4-1,TGCGCCAGCAGCCATAGAGCGAGCTCCTACAATGAGCAGTTCTTC,CASSHRASSYNEQFF
TRBJ2-1,.,.,TRBV12-3/TRBV12-4,TGTGCCAGCAGCCTACCCGGGACTCCGTACAATGAGCAGTTCTTC,CASSLPGTPYNEQFF
TRBJ1-4,.,.,TRBV12-3/TRBV12-4,TGTGCCAGCAGCTCTGGACGGAATGCAACTAATGAAAAACTGTTTTTT,CASSSGRNATNEKLFF
TRBJ2-1,TRBD2,.,TRBV5-4,TGTGCCAGCAGCAGCTTAGCGGGAGAAGACAATGAGCAGTTCTTC,CASSSLAGEDNEQFF
TRBJ1-1,TRBD1,.,TRBV7-8,TGTGCCAGCAGCTCCGACAGGGGAAATGAAGCTTTCTTT,CASSSDRGNEAFF
TRBJ1-2,.,.,TRBV9,TGTGCCAGCAGCGTTGCCGGGACGGCCTATGGCTACACCTTC,CASSVAGTAYGYTF
TRBJ2-5,TRBD2,.,TRBV6-5,TGTGCCAGCAGTTCCCCCCGACTAGCGGGCGAAGAGACCCAGTACTTC,CASSSPRLAGEETQYF
TRBJ1-3,.,.,TRBV4-1,TGCGCCAGCAGCCAAAACAGCCCTGGAAACACCATATATTTT,CASSQNSPGNTIYF
TRBJ2-7,.,.,TRBV28,TGTGCCAGCAATATTCTTGGGACGTCCTACGAGCAGTACTTC,CASNILGTSYEQYF
TRBJ2-1,TRBD2,.,TRBV29-1,TGCAGCGTTGTGGGACTAGCGGGAGTTTACAATGAGCAGTTCTTC,CSVVGLAGVYNEQFF
TRBJ2-7,.,once,TRBV27,TGTGCCAGCATAGGGAGGGGGCACCACGAGCAGTACTTC,CASIGRGHHEQYF
TRBJ2-5,TRBD2,.,TRBV2,TGTGCCAGCAGTGAAATGTACCCGGGACTACAAGAGACCCAGTACTTC,CASSEMYPGLQETQYF
TRBJ1-1,.,.,TRBV10-3,TGTGCCGTTTCCGGGACGGGGAACACTGAAGCTTTCTTT,CAVSGTGNTEAFF